The 10 T cell receptor beta chains listed next were all sequenced from one sample in a study of blood T cell repertoires in COVID-19. The data were produced by immunoSEQ multiplex PCR, yet TCRdb's version contains in-frame clones alone and is incomplete. The table has some 250,000 clones, about four fifths seen once. Material: peripheral blood. These receptors were collected from a young woman with acute or convalescent COVID-19.

The chain joins TRBV9 to TRBJ2-5, with D possibly matching TRBD2 (6 bases). Germline assignment: CDR1 SGDLS and CDR2 YYNGEE. Trimming left V 2 bases short and J 2 bases short, with 16 bases between. The CDR3 totals 16 residues. CDR3 loop: CASSVGTMSGQETQYF. CDR3 nucleotide sequence: TGTGCCAGCAGCGTTGGGACCATGAGCGGGCAAGAGACCCAGTACTTC.

The V call is TRBV24-1, the J call TRBJ2-7; 8 nucleotides match TRBD1. Germline loops: CDR1 KGHDR, CDR2 SFDVKD. The CDR3 runs to 14 residues. J lost 4 bases, V lost 5 bases, and 6 bases had no gene match. The CDR3 DNA sequence: TGTGCCACCAGTGCCTTGGACAGGGAGTACGAGCAGTACTTC. This translates into CATSALDREYEQYF.

The chain joins TRBV7-9 to TRBJ2-1; the match to TRBD2 covers 8 bases. Germline assignment: CDR1 SEHNR and CDR2 FQNEAQ (reference sequence). This CDR3 is 15 amino acids long. The ends lost 5 bases at V and 4 bases at J; junction bases unmatched: 7. The DNA for the CDR3 is TGTGCCAGCAGCCGGAGCGGGAGCGGTTACAATGAGCAGTTCTTC. Its translation: CASSRSGSGYNEQFF.

The DNA for the CDR3 is TGTGCCACCAGCAGCGGACTGGGAGTCAATCAGCCCCAGCATTTT. Its protein product is CATSSGLGVNQPQHF. This rearrangement joins TRBV15 to TRBJ1-5; D unclear. Looked up from germline, CDR1 is LNHNV and CDR2 is YYDKDF (reference sequence). The V and J ends lost 3 bases and 3 bases respectively, with 12 bases between them. The CDR3 totals 15 residues.

J is TRBJ2-5 and V is TRBV15, with 9 bases matching TRBD1. J gave up 5 bases and V 5 bases, and 12 bases lay outside the gene matches. Per germline, CDR1 LNHNV and CDR2 YYDKDF (reference sequence). This CDR3 has 16 amino acids. CDR3 in DNA: TGTGCCACCAGCGAAAGGGACAGGGTCCCGAGGGAGACCCAGTACTTC. This codes for CATSERDRVPRETQYF.

V usage is TRBV30 and J usage is TRBJ1-4; 11 bases fit TRBD1. The J segment lost 0 bases and the V segment lost 4 bases, leaving 4 bases of the junction unmatched. CDR3 length equals 16 residues. Germline V lookup: CDR1 GTSNPN, CDR2 SVGIG (reference sequence). CDR3 in DNA: TGTGCCTGGAATCAGGGACAGGGGGCAACTAATGAAAAACTGTTTTTT. Its protein is CAWNQGQGATNEKLFF.

V gene TRBV7-8 combines with J gene TRBJ1-1; tentatively, D is TRBD1 (6 bases). The CDR3 is 15 amino acids. V gave up 6 bases and J gave up 0 bases, with 14 bases separating them. CDR1 SGHVS and CDR2 FQNEAQ come from the germline V gene. The CDR3 DNA sequence: TGTGCCAGCAGAGGGGGGGCAGGGGTGAACACTGAAGCTTTCTTT. Translation gives CASRGGAGVNTEAFF.

Only one count was recorded for this clone. The CDR3: CASTRLRGSNQPQHF. The CDR3 DNA reads as TGTGCCAGTACTAGGTTACGGGGGAGCAATCAGCCCCAGCATTTT. The V call is TRBV19, the J call TRBJ1-5, with D possibly matching TRBD1 (5 bases). Per germline, CDR1 LNHDA and CDR2 SQIVND (reference sequence). This CDR3 comprises 15 residues. Trimming left V 7 bases short and J 1 base short, with 14 bases between.

This sequence joins TRBV7-8 and TRBJ2-7; tentatively, D is TRBD2 (5 bases). The CDR3 runs to 12 residues. V gave up 5 bases and J gave up 2 bases, with 7 bases separating them. Germline loops: CDR1 SGHVS, CDR2 FQNEAQ. The chain's CDR3 is CASSPGAYEQYF. The CDR3 DNA is TGTGCCAGCAGCCCCGGGGCCTACGAGCAGTACTTC.

The CDR3 DNA follows: TGTGCCACCAGTGATGGATGGGGCACTGAGCAGTTCTTC. Protein: CATSDGWGTEQFF. The chain combines TRBV24-1 with TRBJ2-1, with D tentatively TRBD1 (5 bases). The CDR3 consists of 13 residues. Trimming removed 3 bases at V and 9 bases at J, with 11 bases between. Germline assignment: CDR1 KGHDR and CDR2 SFDVKD.